What follows describes a single T cell receptor (beta chain). The antigen this receptor binds is unknown. Per-nucleotide qualities are absent, and no much larger clonotype sits a single base away. Counted from cysteine to phenylalanine, this CDR3 has 18 amino acids. The sequence is cut down to CDR3 DNA, 54 bases in frame from base 1. Reading the germline V gene (reference sequence) gives CDR1 LGHDT and CDR2 YNNKEL. The germline V end is reduced by 1 base and the J end by 6 bases; junction bases left unmatched: 11. The entry originates in a study of T cell responses to AZD1222 COVID-19 vaccine (dated by TCRdb to the early 2020s). Background on the whole study: TCR sequencing covered 230 or so trial participants: about 210 given two doses of AZD1222 and approximately 26 given two doses of MenACWY control vaccine. Trial participants were enrolled by age into 18-55, 56-69 and 70-plus year subgroups, with roughly 160, 29 and 62 TCR-sequenced participants respectively. The study at large found these results: Reportedly, close to half of the unique spike-specific TCRs recognized epitopes lying outside the regions that are mutated in the B.1.351 and B.1.1.7 variants. No day 14 peak-response samples were available, so repertoires were characterized only after the peak T cell response. Vaccine-associated CD4 TCRs spanned the whole spike protein, with dominant responses in regions 160-218 and 743-854. The 56-69-year group was small, and its depth increase did not reach significance, likely because of low power. Participants were mostly white British, with more females than males. The authors suggested clonal diversity may have been underestimated. Spike-specific TCR breadth and depth rose significantly after two AZD1222 doses compared with day 0 and with MenACWY recipients. Conclusions about previously exposed vaccinees are limited because only six or seven AZD1222 recipients were SARS-CoV-2 seropositive at baseline.

Interpreted using the paper, the time point label stands for: about 28 days (+/-7) after the second vaccine dose. AZD1222 recipients given second doses at about 4 weeks or at about 12 weeks were pooled, since spike-specific TCR depth and breadth were not found to differ between the two schedules. Samples from vaccinated people were obtained from the UK trials COV001 and COV002, which included a single-blind randomized controlled phase 2/3 trial of AZD1222 (ChAdOx1 nCoV-19) in healthy adults. For TCRbeta chain sequencing, PBMC samples were collected from trial participants at day 0 and at day 28 after the second dose. The CDR3 regions of human TCRbeta chains were subjected to immunosequencing. The paper's data handling went like this. TCRs in the repertoires were compared against a reference library of SARS-CoV-2-specific TCRs that had been generated with the MIRA antigen-specificity platform. Breadth meant the fraction of unique TCRs that were SARS-CoV-2-associated, whereas depth meant the fraction of total T cells that were SARS-CoV-2-associated. Using the MIRA data, every spike-specific TCR was mapped to the spike region that the TCR reacted to and assigned to either a CD4 or a CD8 class. Log10-transformed breadth and depth values were compared by one-way ANOVA with Sidak's multiple comparisons tests. Not all clones reach the TCRdb copy of this immuneACCESS table, which keeps in-frame sequences only. Checked studies attribute under half of the gap to unresolved V genes and leave the rest unexplained. V and J calls and clone size are given by that table; D and trimming were obtained from the DNA. In this sample the table shows 83,000 or so clones, 85% to 90% of which occur a single time. The ten largest make up roughly 7.2% of the sample.

This sequence originates from an adult who received the AZD1222 COVID-19 vaccine. The material was peripheral blood, obtained 28 days after the second AZD1222 dose. The chain was built from TRBV3-1 (or the pseudogene TRBV3-2) and TRBJ2-1, with 11 bases aligning to TRBD2. In nucleotide form, the sequence is TGTGCCAGCAGCCAAGTTGGTAGCGGGAGGGCCCGGGGCAATGAGCAGTTCTTC. This gives the protein CASSQVGSGRARGNEQFF.